This is a list of T cell receptor beta chains from one sample in a study of cytomegalovirus exposure and HLA in healthy donors. The table came from immunoSEQ multiplex PCR; TCRdb's copy has only in-frame clones and leaves some out. The sample has some 120,000 clones; 70% to 90% are singletons. Sequenced material: PBMCs. All receptors derive from a man aged 40-55 years in good health and CMV-seronegative. The CDR3 runs from the conserved cysteine through the conserved F or W. Only part of the rows carry a size: once, few, many, or a class if the clone is expanded.

>TRBJ2-3|NA|TRBV7-6
CASSLLLASTDTQYF
>TRBJ1-2|NA|TRBV2
CASSDRGFNYGYTF
>TRBJ1-5|NA|TRBV7-9
CASSPGQMSNQPQHF
>TRBJ1-1|NA|TRBV10-3
CAISEAQGGTEAFF
>TRBJ2-5|NA|TRBV7-2
CASSLDGRGETQYF
>TRBJ2-3|NA|TRBV10-1
CASSDHSFDAATQYF
>TRBJ2-7|NA|TRBV10-1
CASSGLGRAHEQYF
>TRBJ2-7|NA|TRBV2
CASSEAGGIYEQYF
>TRBJ1-2|NA|TRBV19
CASSIEPGGIYGYTF
>TRBJ1-1|NA|TRBV5-1
CASSLDAREAFF
>TRBJ2-7|NA|TRBV7-9
CASSPRLAGGPSYEQYF
>TRBJ1-2|NA|TRBV28
CASSSSGTGGNYGYTF
>TRBJ1-5|NA|TRBV19
CASTSSEGSNQPQHF
>TRBJ1-2|NA|TRBV7-2
CASSLDPGQPNYGYTF
>TRBJ2-1|NA|TRBV9
CASSTIHSGSYNEQFF
>TRBJ2-7|NA|TRBV5-1
CASSTQGHEQYF
>TRBJ2-7|NA|TRBV18
CASSPEARAAHYSYEQYF
>TRBJ2-7|NA|TRBV6-6
CASSLGLAVRYEQYF
>TRBJ1-5|NA|TRBV5-6
CASSETGQGPHQPQHF
>TRBJ1-1|NA|TRBV28
CASSPGWVETEAFF
>TRBJ2-2|NA|TRBV6-1
CASSDPGGLGTGELFF
>TRBJ2-5|once|TRBV29-1
CSVERGGETQYF
>TRBJ2-6|NA|TRBV5-1
CASSSGGISGANVLTF
>TRBJ2-7|NA|TRBV23-1
CASSQSGQGIYLSYEQYF
>TRBJ2-3|NA|TRBV9
CASSQQLSTDTQYF
>TRBJ1-5|NA|TRBV5-6
CASSFADQPQHF
>TRBJ2-6|NA|TRBV15
CATGDSGANGLTF
>TRBJ2-1|NA|TRBV27
CASSLAASYNEQFF
>TRBJ2-7|NA|TRBV4-1
CASSLDRDSVYEQYF
>TRBJ2-1|NA|TRBV5-1
CASSLVVPSGSYNEQFF